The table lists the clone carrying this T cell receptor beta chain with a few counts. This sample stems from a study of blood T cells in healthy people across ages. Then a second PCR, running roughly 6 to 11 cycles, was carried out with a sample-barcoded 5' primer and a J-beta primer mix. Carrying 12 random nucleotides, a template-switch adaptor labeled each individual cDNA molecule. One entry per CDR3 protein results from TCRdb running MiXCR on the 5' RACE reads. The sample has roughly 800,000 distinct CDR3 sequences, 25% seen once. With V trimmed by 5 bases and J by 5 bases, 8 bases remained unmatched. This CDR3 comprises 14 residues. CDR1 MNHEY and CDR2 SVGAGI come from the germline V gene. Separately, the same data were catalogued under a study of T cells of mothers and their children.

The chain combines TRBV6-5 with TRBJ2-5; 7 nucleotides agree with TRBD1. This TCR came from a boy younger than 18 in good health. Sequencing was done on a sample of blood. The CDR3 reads CASSHQDRSETQYF. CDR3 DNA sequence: TGTGCCAGCAGTCATCAGGACAGGTCGGAGACCCAGTACTTC.